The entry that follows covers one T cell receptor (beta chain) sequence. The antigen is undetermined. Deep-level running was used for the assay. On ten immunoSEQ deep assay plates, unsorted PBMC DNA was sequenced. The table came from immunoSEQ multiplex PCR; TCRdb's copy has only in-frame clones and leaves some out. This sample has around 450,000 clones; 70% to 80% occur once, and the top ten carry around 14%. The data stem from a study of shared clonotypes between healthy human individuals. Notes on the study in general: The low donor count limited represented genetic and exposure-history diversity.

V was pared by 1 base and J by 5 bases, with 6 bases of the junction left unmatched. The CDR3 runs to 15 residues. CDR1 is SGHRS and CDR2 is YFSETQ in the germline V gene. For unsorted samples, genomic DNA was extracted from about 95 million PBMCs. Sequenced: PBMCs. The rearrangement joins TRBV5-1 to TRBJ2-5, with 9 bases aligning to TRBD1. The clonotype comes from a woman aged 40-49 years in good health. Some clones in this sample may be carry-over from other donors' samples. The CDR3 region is CASSLQTGGGETQYF. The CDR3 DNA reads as TGCGCCAGCAGCTTGCAGACAGGGGGAGGGGAGACCCAGTACTTC.